The clone carrying this T cell receptor beta chain was detected only a few times. Its cognate antigen is unknown. Assay used: immunoSEQ multiplex PCR; TCRdb lists only in-frame clones, some missing. Altogether roughly 250,000 clones are present, 70% being singletons, with the ten largest covering just over 15%. The data originate from a study of cytotoxic CD8 clonotypes in ibrutinib-treated CLL. The overall study: Samples had a mean of approximately 270,000 productive templates and 90,000 or so productive rearrangements. Study-wide results and limits: The public clonotypes identified were infrequent and showed contraction or stability on treatment. Starting clonality was above that of age-matched healthy donors and tracked circulating CD8+ T-cell counts.

Per the germline V gene, CDR1 is SGHVS and CDR2 is FNYEAQ. V gave up 4 bases and J gave up 10 bases, with 8 bases separating them. The CDR3 covers 11 residues. The chain has TRBV7-6 and TRBJ2-1; D unclear. The sample consisted of PBMCs, taken after 24 months of ibrutinib treatment. The receptor was derived from a human donor with chronic lymphocytic leukemia. This CDR3 is CASSSKVEQFF. The CDR3 region has the DNA TGTGCCAGCAGCTCAAAAGTGGAGCAGTTCTTC.